These 32 T cell receptor beta chains came from one sample sequenced in a study of T cell repertoires in cytomegalovirus infection (dated by TCRdb to between 2018 and 2021). Data came from an Illumina HiSeq 1500. TCRdb trimmed the raw reads at Q25, called clones with MiXCR and kept productive beta chains. Records with the same CDR3 protein are collapsed into one entry carrying the most frequent genes and DNA. The table for this sample lists about 190,000 distinct CDR3 sequences; roughly 28% of them were counted only once. Of the sample, approximately 30% is held by the ten largest clones. The sequenced material came from PBMCs. The source of these receptors is a human donor in good health (CMV status not recorded). Some clones in this sample may be carry-over from other donors' samples.

There are a few counts of this clonotype. Here the CDR3 DNA reads TGTGCCAGCAGCCCCCATGGAGTTAATGAAAAACTGTTTTTT. It codes for CASSPHGVNEKLFF. The chain links TRBV7-9 to TRBJ1-4; D is ambiguous. The length of the CDR3 is 14 residues. The V end was cut by 5 bases, the J end by 4 bases, with 11 bases between. CDR1 is SEHNR, CDR2 FQNEAQ, per germline (reference sequence).

A single count supports this clonotype. The junction differs from germline at one of its ends, possibly a read error. This chain uses TRBV7-2 with TRBJ2-7; 7 bases match TRBD1. The CDR3 spans 16 residues. The germline gives CDR1 SGHTA, CDR2 FQGNSA. Here the CDR3 reads CACSLVPGQLAYEQYF. The CDR3 bases are TGTGCCTGCAGCTTAGTCCCGGGACAGTTAGCCTACGAGCAGTACTTC.

The V call is TRBV6-6, the J call TRBJ2-7; maybe TRBD1 (5 bases). Trimming left V 10 bases short and J 2 bases short, with 18 bases between. Germline CDR1 reads MNHNY; CDR2 reads SVGAGI (reference sequence). The CDR3 spans 14 residues. CDR3 bases: TGTGCCACCCACGGGCCAGGGAAAACCTACGAGCAGTACTTC. Its translation is CATHGPGKTYEQYF.

This clonotype was seen a few times. This sequence joins TRBV5-5 and TRBJ2-7; tentatively, D is TRBD1 or TRBD2 (5 bases each). Germline lookup yields CDR1 SGHKS and CDR2 YYEKEE (reference sequence). The ends were cut back, 0 bases at V and 0 bases at J, with 16 bases in the middle. This CDR3 has 17 residues. The CDR3 sequence: CASSLDPGASSSYEQYF. CDR3 DNA: TGTGCCAGCAGCTTGGACCCCGGGGCCTCTAGCTCCTACGAGCAGTACTTC.

This chain joins TRBV5-1 and TRBJ2-7; perhaps D is TRBD1 or TRBD2 (6 bases each). Germline V gives CDR1 SGHRS, CDR2 YFSETQ. This CDR3 has 15 amino acids. Trimming removed 0 bases at V and 0 bases at J, with 10 bases between. CDR3 sequence reads: CASSLVGGGSYEQYF. The DNA of the CDR3 is TGCGCCAGCAGCTTGGTTGGAGGGGGCTCCTACGAGCAGTACTTC.

V is TRBV6-1 and J is TRBJ2-5; D is possibly TRBD2 (5 bases). Trimming stripped 2 bases from V and 4 bases from J, with 14 bases between. Germline V gives CDR1 MNHNS, CDR2 SASEGT. The CDR3 is 15 amino acids. CDR3 sequence reads: CASSESPDYRETQYF. For the CDR3, the DNA is TGTGCCAGCAGTGAAAGCCCCGACTACAGAGAGACCCAGTACTTC.

The V gene is TRBV7-6, the J gene TRBJ2-1, with 7 bases matching TRBD1. This CDR3 region has 15 residues. V was pared by 5 bases and J by 1 base, with 5 bases of the junction left unmatched. Per germline, CDR1 SGHVS and CDR2 FNYEAQ. This CDR3 is CASSPEGASYNEQFF. CDR3 coding DNA: TGTGCCAGCAGCCCTGAGGGGGCTTCCTACAATGAGCAGTTCTTC.

The sample holds a few counts of this clonotype. The rearrangement links TRBV7-4 to TRBJ1-2, with 7 bases matching TRBD1. Germline assignment: CDR1 SGHVT and CDR2 SQSDAQ. The CDR3 is made up of 14 amino acids. V was pared by 4 bases and J by 3 bases, with 5 bases of the junction left unmatched. The CDR3 protein is CASSWTGSDYGYTF. CDR3 DNA: TGTGCCAGCAGCTGGACAGGCAGTGACTATGGCTACACCTTC.

This clonotype was recorded a few times. V and J are TRBV11-3 and TRBJ2-1, with D possibly matching TRBD2 (7 bases). The CDR3 is 14 amino acids. Trimming pared 5 bases from V and 5 bases from J, leaving 13 bases between. CDR1 is SGHNT, CDR2 YENEEA, per germline. CDR3 protein: CASSGGGRDNEQFF. CDR3 DNA sequence: TGTGCCAGCAGCGGGGGGGGCCGTGACAATGAGCAGTTCTTC.

This clonotype has just a few counts. The V gene is TRBV7-3, the J gene TRBJ2-1, with D perhaps assigned TRBD1 or TRBD2 (5 bases each). The CDR3 is 15 amino acids. The germline V gene has CDR1 SGHTA and CDR2 FQGTGA. Trimming left V 5 bases short and J 4 bases short, with 15 bases between. The CDR3 reads CASSGSGTAYNEQFF. The CDR3 nucleotides read TGTGCCAGCAGCGGATCCGGGACGGCGTACAATGAGCAGTTCTTC.

Only a few counts were recorded for this clonotype. V and J are TRBV7-2 and TRBJ1-2; no reliable D call. Trimming cost V 1 base and J 8 bases, with 17 bases left between them. The CDR3 is 15 amino acids. Germline assignment: CDR1 SGHTA and CDR2 FQGNSA. CDR3: CASSLGVGELEGYTF. The CDR3 nucleotides are TGTGCCAGCAGCTTAGGGGTTGGGGAGTTGGAAGGCTACACCTTC.

This clonotype was recorded a few times. A read error may be the cause here, since a much bigger clone is one base away. The chain links TRBV7-2 to TRBJ1-2; 7 bases agree with TRBD1. V gave up 6 bases and J gave up 4 bases; unmatched junction bases: 8. This CDR3 contains 14 residues. The germline gives CDR1 SGHTA, CDR2 FQGNSA. This CDR3 reads CASRSSGGFYGYTF. DNA of the CDR3: TGTGCCAGCAGGTCGTCAGGGGGTTTCTATGGCTACACCTTC.

This clonotype was found a few times. The chain joins TRBV7-2 to TRBJ2-7; D remains unclear. There are 12 residues in the CDR3. Germline CDR1 reads SGHTA; CDR2 reads FQGNSA. The V and J ends lost 5 bases and 6 bases respectively, with 11 bases between them. CDR3 sequence (DNA): TGTGCCAGCAGCCAACGGACGGGCGAGCAGTACTTC. It yields the protein CASSQRTGEQYF.

V is TRBV7-3 and J is TRBJ1-1, with 7 bases identical to TRBD1. Germline CDR1 is SGHTA and CDR2 is FQGTGA. This CDR3 is 12 amino acids long. J was trimmed by 9 bases and V by 6 bases; bases with no gene match: 7. CDR3 residues: CASSFTGEKAFF. CDR3 in DNA: TGTGCCAGCAGTTTTACAGGGGAAAAAGCTTTCTTT.

For the CDR3, the DNA is TGTGCCAGCAGCGGGGGACAGGACCCCTACGAGCAGTACTTC. Its translation: CASSGGQDPYEQYF. The chain links TRBV7-9 to TRBJ2-7, with 8 nucleotides matching TRBD1. The germline V gene encodes CDR1 SEHNR and CDR2 FQNEAQ (reference sequence). CDR3 length: 14 amino acids. V lost 5 bases, J lost 2 bases, and 5 bases stayed unmatched.

The chain couples TRBV29-1 to TRBJ2-7; no reliable D call. Trimming cost V 6 bases and J 2 bases, with 11 bases left between them. CDR3 size: 12 residues. Germline-derived CDR1 and CDR2 are SQVTM and ANQGSEA. The CDR3 reads CSVRGLAYEQYF. CDR3 DNA: TGCAGCGTCAGAGGTCTCGCCTACGAGCAGTACTTC.

The CDR3 loop is CSARAQETQYF. The CDR3 nucleotides read TGCAGTGCCCGTGCCCAAGAGACCCAGTACTTC. The chain combines TRBV20-1 with TRBJ2-5, with D unclear. V lost 6 bases to trimming and J lost 1 base, with 6 bases between them. The germline V gene encodes CDR1 DFQATT and CDR2 SNEGSKA (reference sequence). This CDR3 is 11 amino acids long.

This clonotype was seen more than once but under ten times. This chain uses TRBV29-1 with TRBJ1-2, with D perhaps TRBD1 (5 bases). V was shortened by 0 bases and J by 3 bases, with 14 bases between the two germline ends. This CDR3 is built from 15 residues. Looked up from germline, CDR1 is SQVTM and CDR2 is ANQGSEA. The CDR3 sequence is CSVEEQDSLDYGYTF. Here the CDR3 DNA reads TGCAGCGTTGAAGAACAGGACTCCCTGGACTATGGCTACACCTTC. Looking up the rest from reference TRBV29-1 and TRBJ1-2 gives the full variable domain: SAVISQKPSRDICQRGTSLTIQCQVDSQVTMMFWYRQQPGQSLTLIATANQGSEATYESGFVIDKFPISRPNLTFSTLTVSNMSPEDSSIYLCSVEEQDSLDYGYTFGSGTRLTVV.

V and J are TRBV20-1 and TRBJ1-1; D gene unclear. The CDR3 consists of 13 residues. V shed 0 bases and J shed 4 bases, with 9 bases lying between them. CDR1 and CDR2 from the germline V gene are DFQATT and SNEGSKA (reference sequence). CDR3 DNA: TGCAGTGCTAGAGAACGGAGAGTCACTGAAGCTTTCTTT. This gives the protein CSARERRVTEAFF.

The chain has TRBV12-3 or TRBV12-4 and TRBJ1-1; D unclear. V lost 3 bases and J 9 bases, leaving 11 bases between the germline ends. CDR3 length: 12 residues. CDR3 bases: TGTGCCAGCAGTTTGGGAGAGACCAAAGCTTTCTTT. Protein product: CASSLGETKAFF.

This clonotype was seen only a few times. The chain couples TRBV7-3 to TRBJ1-1; maybe TRBD1 (6 bases). The V end was cut by 5 bases, the J end by 0 bases, with 13 bases between. The V gene's germline CDR1 is SGHTA and CDR2 FQGTGA. The CDR3 has 15 residues. CDR3 in amino acids: CASSPGQSLNTEAFF. The CDR3 nucleotides are TGTGCCAGCAGCCCAGGACAGAGTTTGAACACTGAAGCTTTCTTT.

This rearrangement joins TRBV7-2 to TRBJ2-3, with TRBD2 matching over 10 bases. This CDR3 region has 16 residues. Trimming took 4 bases from V and 2 from J; bases not matched to a gene: 6. CDR1 and CDR2 from the germline V gene are SGHTA and FQGNSA. Written as DNA, the CDR3 is TGTGCCAGCAGCTCTAGCGGGGGACTACTCACAGATACGCAGTATTTT. This encodes CASSSSGGLLTDTQYF.

The chain links TRBV20-1 to TRBJ1-2, with a weak D call TRBD1 (5 bases). V lost 2 bases and J lost 1, with 23 bases in between. The CDR3 extends over 18 amino acids. Germline V gene lookup returns CDR1 DFQATT and CDR2 SNEGSKA (reference sequence). CDR3 residues: CSARLEGTSALRNYGYTF. CDR3 in DNA: TGCAGTGCTAGATTGGAGGGGACGAGTGCCTTGCGTAACTATGGCTACACCTTC.

J is TRBJ2-1 and V is TRBV5-1; TRBD2 aligns across 8 bases. The CDR3 is 15 amino acids. Germline CDR1 reads SGHRS; CDR2 reads YFSETQ. Losses at the gene ends were 1 base for V and 6 bases for J; bases not matched to a gene: 6. The CDR3 sequence: CASSLLPGGPNEQFF. Written as DNA, the CDR3 is TGCGCCAGCAGCTTGTTACCGGGGGGGCCCAATGAGCAGTTCTTC.

V is TRBV5-1 and J is TRBJ1-5; no reliable D call. This CDR3 contains 17 residues. The V gene's germline CDR1 is SGHRS and CDR2 YFSETQ. Trimming left V 0 bases short and J 0 bases short, with 13 bases between. In DNA, the CDR3 is TGCGCCAGCAGCTTGGCCCCGACCGGGTATAGCAATCAGCCCCAGCATTTT. It yields the protein CASSLAPTGYSNQPQHF. Filled out from reference TRBV5-1 and TRBJ1-5, the complete variable domain reads KAGVTQTPRYLIKTRGQQVTLSCSPISGHRSVSWYQQTPGQGLQFLFEYFSETQRNKGNFPGRFSGRQFSNSRSEMNVSTLELGDSALYLCASSLAPTGYSNQPQHFGDGTRLSIL.

The chain is built from TRBV7-2 and TRBJ2-7; D may be TRBD1 (5 bases). The germline V and J ends were trimmed by 3 bases and 5 bases, with 8 bases remaining between them. The CDR3 is 12 amino acids. Germline values: CDR1 SGHTA, CDR2 FQGNSA. Here the CDR3 DNA reads TGTGCCAGCAGCTTCGGACAAGACGAGCAGTACTTC. It translates to CASSFGQDEQYF.

This clonotype showed up just a few times. This chain joins TRBV29-1 and TRBJ1-2; tentatively, D is TRBD1 (5 bases). CDR1 and CDR2 (germline): SQVTM, ANQGSEA. The CDR3 runs 13 residues. With 1 base removed from V and 8 bases from J, the gap between germline ends came to 14 bases. CDR3 coding DNA: TGCAGCGTTGAAGTGTTTGGTCAGGGAGGCTACACCTTC. This encodes CSVEVFGQGGYTF.

Details on this clonotype: At one end the junction does not follow the germline gene, possibly because of a read error. This sequence joins TRBV5-4 and TRBJ1-1; D remains unclear. The CDR3 covers 14 residues. Germline V gene lookup returns CDR1 SGHNT and CDR2 YYREEE (reference sequence). The CDR3 reads CASSQLGVNTVAFF. The CDR3 bases are TGTGCCAGCAGCCAACTTGGAGTGAACACTGTAGCTTTCTTT.

Remarks on this clonotype: The junction departs from the called germline gene at one end, perhaps through a read error. This chain uses TRBV7-2 with TRBJ2-5; the match to TRBD1 covers 10 bases. CDR3 size: 17 residues. Germline CDR1 and CDR2: SGHTA and FQGNSA. Here the CDR3 DNA reads TGTGCCAGCAGCGGTGGTCGGACAGGGGGTTTCCAAAAGACCCAGTACTTC. Its translation: CASSGGRTGGFQKTQYF. Supplemented by reference TRBV7-2 and TRBJ2-5, the full variable domain reads GAGVSQSPSNKVTEKGKDVELRCDPISGHTALYWYRQSLGQGLEFLIYFQGNSAPDKSGLPSDRFSAERTGGSVSTLTIQRTQQEDSAVYLCASSGGRTGGFQKTQYFGPGTRLLVL.

This rearrangement joins TRBV10-3 to TRBJ2-1, with D maybe TRBD2 (5 bases). Germline V gene sequence: CDR1 ENHRY, CDR2 SYGVKD. The CDR3 extends over 11 amino acids. Trimming stripped 1 base from V and 13 bases from J, with 8 bases between. CDR3 residues: CAISEFGEQFF. The CDR3 DNA is TGTGCCATCAGTGAGTTCGGGGAACAGTTCTTC.

This clonotype was observed a few times. The chain is built from TRBV14 and TRBJ2-7; D may match TRBD1 or TRBD2 (5 bases each). The CDR3 spans 16 residues. V was shortened by 5 bases and J by 2 bases, with 19 bases between the two germline ends. In germline, CDR1 is SGHDN, CDR2 FVKESK. The chain's CDR3 is CASSVAGTETPYEQYF. The CDR3 bases are TGTGCCAGCAGCGTTGCCGGGACCGAAACGCCCTACGAGCAGTACTTC.

In this sample, this clonotype turned up once. The V gene is TRBV15, the J gene TRBJ2-7; D remains unclear. Germline V gives CDR1 LNHNV, CDR2 YYDKDF (reference sequence). Trimming shortened V by 0 bases and J by 3 bases, and 9 bases separated the two germline ends. This CDR3 is 14 amino acids long. The CDR3, as DNA: TGTGCCACCAGCAGAGATCGACGGAGCTACGAGCAGTACTTC. Amino acids: CATSRDRRSYEQYF.